The T cell receptor (beta chain) described here comes from a study of cytomegalovirus exposure and HLA in healthy donors. Study conclusions and caveats: In vitro, a few CMV-associated chains proved specific for CMV antigens. From TCR beta sequences, most subjects' HLA-A and HLA-B alleles were reportedly predicted accurately. It was taken for granted in presence/absence analyses that sequencing depth across donors was roughly uniform. What was likely a sequencing artifact was a cluster of highly shared sequence variants.

V dropped 2 bases and J dropped 5 bases, with 7 bases sitting between them. CDR3 length: 14 residues. Germline V CDR1 and CDR2: SEHNR, FQNEAQ (reference sequence). Remarks on this clone: The antigen remains unidentified.

Primers: 60 Vbeta forward and 13 Jbeta reverse. The method was immunoSEQ multiplex PCR; TCRdb's version includes in-frame clones alone and lacks a portion of them. The table shows 150,000 or so clones, with approximately 79% occurring only once. The chain employs TRBV7-9 and TRBJ1-6; D is uncertain. Sequences were obtained from PBMCs. The TCR sequence derives from a male donor in good health and CMV-seronegative. The CDR3 spells CASSLRQDNSPLHF. The CDR3 region has the DNA TGTGCCAGCAGCTTAAGGCAGGATAATTCACCCCTCCACTTT.